Below, one T cell receptor (beta chain) is given with its context. The antigen is not known. These data belong to a study of shared clonotypes between healthy human individuals. General study points: The authors sampled blood alone, and tissue repertoires likely differ. Sorted-subset sequencing, rarefaction showed, was incomplete despite large depth. What naive subsets generally showed was a larger estimated richness than memory subsets showed.

Each PCR replicate from the sorted subsets contained about 180 ng DNA, which is some 31,000 T cell genomes. This table comes from immunoSEQ multiplex PCR, and its TCRdb copy is limited to in-frame clones, with some not included. The table shows about 1,900,000 clones, with about 95% occurring only once. The CDR3 runs to 14 residues. V lost 3 bases, J lost 6 bases, and 11 bases lay in between. Germline CDR1 and CDR2: LGHNA and YSLEER. CD45RO negativity and positive selection for CCR7 defined naive CD8 cells, a population that excluded terminally differentiated effector memory CD45RA+ cells. This TCR came from a man aged 18 to 29 in good health. The chain combines TRBV4-3 with TRBJ2-2; D might be TRBD2 (5 bases). The specimen was naive CD8+ T cells sorted from blood. This CDR3 reads CASSQILGSGELFF. For the CDR3, the DNA is TGCGCCAGCAGCCAGATACTAGGGTCCGGGGAGCTGTTTTTT.